This is a list of T cell receptor beta chains from one sample in a study of T cell changes during pregnancy in multiple sclerosis. The method was immunoSEQ multiplex PCR; TCRdb's version includes in-frame clones alone and lacks a portion of them. The table records about 70,000 clones, approximately 92% of them present only once. Sequencing used peripheral blood, obtained before pregnancy. These TCRs come from a female donor with multiple sclerosis, enrolled in a pregnancy study. The CDR3 runs from the conserved cysteine through the conserved F or W. The order of the fields is CDR3 protein, CDR3 DNA, V gene, D gene, J gene, clone size. A D gene is named only where the DNA matches it firmly. Size values are once, few and many counts, or a class for expanded clones, and some rows have none.

CASSFALAGVFSYNEQFF,TGTGCCAGCAGTTTCGCTCTAGCGGGAGTTTTTTCCTACAATGAGCAGTTCTTC,TRBV28,TRBD2,TRBJ2-1,-
CASSEGQRNTEAFF,TGTGCCAGCAGTGAAGGGCAGAGAAACACTGAAGCTTTCTTT,TRBV25-1,-,TRBJ1-1,-
CATSREKAGNRYQPQHF,TGTGCCACCAGCAGAGAAAAAGCAGGGAATCGATATCAGCCCCAGCATTTT,TRBV15,-,TRBJ1-5,few
CASSSRMRDGYTF,TGTGCCAGCAGTTCCAGAATGCGGGATGGCTACACCTTC,TRBV6-5,-,TRBJ1-2,-
CASRNRDRQETQYF,TGCGCCAGCAGGAACCGGGACAGGCAAGAGACCCAGTACTTC,TRBV10-1,TRBD1,TRBJ2-5,-
CSVEAGANVLTF,TGCAGCGTTGAAGCAGGTGCCAACGTCCTGACTTTC,TRBV29-1,-,TRBJ2-6,once
CASSINYEQYF,TGTGCCAGCAGTATAAACTACGAGCAGTACTTC,TRBV28,-,TRBJ2-7,few
CASSGSGYGYTF,TGTGCCAGCAGTGGATCAGGGTATGGCTACACCTTC,TRBV6-5,-,TRBJ1-2,once
CASSLGTANTGELFF,TGTGCCAGCAGCTTGGGGACAGCCAACACCGGGGAGCTGTTTTTT,TRBV5-4,-,TRBJ2-2,-
CASSLEGRGTGNTEAFF,TGTGCCAGCAGTTTAGAGGGACGGGGGACAGGGAACACTGAAGCTTTCTTT,TRBV28,TRBD1,TRBJ1-1,-
CASRVGGYSNQPQHF,TGTGCCAGCAGGGTGGGGGGATATAGCAATCAGCCCCAGCATTTT,TRBV2,-,TRBJ1-5,-
CASSQDPREGQPQHF,TGTGCCAGCAGCCAGGACCCTCGGGAGGGTCAGCCCCAGCATTTT,TRBV6-1,-,TRBJ1-5,once
CASSYSRGNRPRGGSF,TGTGCCAGCAGTTACTCGCGGGGAAATAGACCTCGGGGTGGTTCTTTT,TRBV6-6,-,TRBJ1-3,-
CATQGAPNTGELFF,TGTGCCACCCAAGGGGCGCCGAACACCGGGGAGCTGTTTTTT,TRBV15,-,TRBJ2-2,-
CASRPRQGWTEAFF,TGTGCCAGCAGGCCCCGGCAGGGTTGGACTGAAGCTTTCTTT,TRBV6-5,-,TRBJ1-1,-
CASSGGAPHQPQHF,TGTGCCAGCAGTGGGGGGGCCCCCCATCAGCCCCAGCATTTT,TRBV6-5,-,TRBJ1-5,-
CASSLWTGGDGYTF,TGTGCCAGCAGTTTATGGACGGGTGGAGATGGCTACACCTTC,TRBV28,-,TRBJ1-2,-
CASTEGLAGGTDTQYF,TGTGCCAGTACCGAGGGACTAGCGGGAGGAACAGATACGCAGTATTTT,TRBV19,TRBD2,TRBJ2-3,-